This paragraph covers one TCR beta chain sequence. These data originate in a study of cytomegalovirus exposure and HLA in healthy donors. Germline V CDR1 and CDR2: MNHEY, SVGAGI. The CDR3 is 13 amino acids. V lost 5 bases, J lost 10 bases, and 12 bases lay in between. The PCR contained 60 Vbeta and 13 Jbeta primers. Assay: immunoSEQ multiplex PCR; the TCRdb copy retains only in-frame clones and omits some. Among about 210,000 clones listed, about 83% were seen once. This chain joins TRBV6-5 and TRBJ1-6; D remains ambiguous. The sequencing sample was made of PBMCs. This receptor was taken from a woman aged 45-59 years in good health and CMV-seropositive. In DNA, the CDR3 is TGTGCCAGCAGTCCGACAACGTACTCACCCCTCCACTTT. It is translated as CASSPTTYSPLHF.